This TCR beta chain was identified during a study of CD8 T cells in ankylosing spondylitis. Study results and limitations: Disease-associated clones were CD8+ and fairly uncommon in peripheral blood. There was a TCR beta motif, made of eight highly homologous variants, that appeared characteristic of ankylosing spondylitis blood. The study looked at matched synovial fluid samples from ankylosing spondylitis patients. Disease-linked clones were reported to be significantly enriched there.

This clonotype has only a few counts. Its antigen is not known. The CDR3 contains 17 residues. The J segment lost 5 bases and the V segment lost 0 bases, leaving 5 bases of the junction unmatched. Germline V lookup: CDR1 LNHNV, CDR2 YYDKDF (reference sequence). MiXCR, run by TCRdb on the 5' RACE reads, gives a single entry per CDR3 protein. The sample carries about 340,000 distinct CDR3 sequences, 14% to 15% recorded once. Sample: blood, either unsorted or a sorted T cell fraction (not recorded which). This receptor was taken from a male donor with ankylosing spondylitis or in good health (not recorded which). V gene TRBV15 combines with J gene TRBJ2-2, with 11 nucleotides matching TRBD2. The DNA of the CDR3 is TGTGCCACCAGCAGAGATCCCACTAGCGGGGGTACCGGGGAGCTGTTTTTT. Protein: CATSRDPTSGGTGELFF.